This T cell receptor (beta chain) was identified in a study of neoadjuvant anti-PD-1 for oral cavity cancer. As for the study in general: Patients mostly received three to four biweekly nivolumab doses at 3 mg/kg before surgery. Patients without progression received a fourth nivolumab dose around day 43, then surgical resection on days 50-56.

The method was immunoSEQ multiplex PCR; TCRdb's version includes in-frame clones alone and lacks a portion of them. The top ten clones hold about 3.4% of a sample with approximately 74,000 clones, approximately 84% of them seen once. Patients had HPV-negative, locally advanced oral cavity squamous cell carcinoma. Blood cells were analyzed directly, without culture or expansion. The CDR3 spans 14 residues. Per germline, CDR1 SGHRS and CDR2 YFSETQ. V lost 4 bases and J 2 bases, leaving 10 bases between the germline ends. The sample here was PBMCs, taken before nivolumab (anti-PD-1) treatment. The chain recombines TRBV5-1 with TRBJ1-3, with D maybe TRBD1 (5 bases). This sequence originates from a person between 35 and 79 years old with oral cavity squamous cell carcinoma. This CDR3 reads CASSPQGTGNTIYF. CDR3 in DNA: TGCGCCAGCAGCCCGCAGGGAACTGGAAACACCATATATTTT.